Each of the 10 T cell receptor beta chains below was sequenced from the same sample in a study of blood T cell repertoires in COVID-19. Repertoires were generated with immunoSEQ multiplex PCR, while TCRdb's copy carries only in-frame clones and drops some. Seen here are over 120,000 clones, about nine tenths observed once, and the top ten hold 0.8% to 0.95%. Sequenced sample: peripheral blood. Receptor source: a woman aged 45-60 years with acute or convalescent COVID-19.

This rearrangement joins TRBV19 to TRBJ1-5; perhaps TRBD1 as D (6 bases). The V end was cut by 2 bases, the J end by 7 bases, with 9 bases between. Germline V gene lookup returns CDR1 LNHDA and CDR2 SQIVND (reference sequence). The CDR3 length is 13 residues. This CDR3 is CASSIQGSQPQHF. The CDR3 coding sequence is TGTGCCAGTAGTATACAGGGGAGCCAGCCCCAGCATTTT.

The chain has TRBV28 and TRBJ1-1; TRBD1 matches 7 bases. CDR1 and CDR2 from the germline V gene are MDHEN and SYDVKM. J gave up 9 bases and V 4 bases, and 11 bases lay outside the gene matches. The length of the CDR3 is 14 residues. Here the CDR3 reads CASSSQGMIEKAFF. The DNA for the CDR3 is TGTGCCAGCAGTTCACAGGGGATGATCGAAAAAGCTTTCTTT.

The gene calls are TRBV6-5 and TRBJ1-2, with a tentative D call TRBD1 (6 bases). Germline CDR1 and CDR2: MNHEY and SVGAGI. The CDR3 is 15 residues long. V shed 4 bases and J shed 3 bases, with 15 bases lying between them. The chain's CDR3 is CASSFTRGPYYGYTF. The DNA of the CDR3 is TGTGCCAGCAGTTTCACCAGGGGTCCCTACTATGGCTACACCTTC.

The rearrangement uses TRBV30 and TRBJ2-1; 8 nucleotides match TRBD2. Looked up from germline, CDR1 is GTSNPN and CDR2 is SVGIG (reference sequence). This CDR3 is built from 13 residues. V lost 3 bases and J lost 7; bases outside the gene matches: 5. This CDR3 is CAWSRGTRNEQFF. DNA for the CDR3: TGTGCCTGGAGCCGCGGGACTAGGAATGAGCAGTTCTTC.

This clone was detected only once. The J gene is TRBJ1-1, the V gene TRBV9; the D gene is possibly TRBD1 (6 bases). The length of the CDR3 is 14 residues. Germline CDR1 SGDLS, CDR2 YYNGEE. V shed 3 bases and J shed 0 bases, with 9 bases lying between them. CDR3 sequence (DNA): TGTGCCAGCAGCGCCCACAGGGTGAACACTGAAGCTTTCTTT. It yields the protein CASSAHRVNTEAFF.

The V call is TRBV27, the J call TRBJ2-7, with 10 bases lining up with TRBD2. The CDR3 is made up of 16 amino acids. Germline CDR1 and CDR2: MNHEY and SMNVEV (reference sequence). The ends lost 5 bases at V and 1 base at J; junction bases unmatched: 8. CDR3 amino acids: CASSREAGGLSYEQYF. The CDR3 bases are TGTGCCAGCAGTCGGGAAGCGGGGGGGCTTTCCTACGAGCAGTACTTC.

The chain has TRBV6-1 and TRBJ2-3, with D perhaps TRBD2 (7 bases). The germline gives CDR1 MNHNS, CDR2 SASEGT. The V end lost 0 bases, the J end lost 0 bases, and 10 bases lay between the germline ends. The CDR3 sequence is 16 residues long. CDR3 DNA sequence: TGTGCCAGCAGTGAAGCGGGGAGGGGGAGCACAGATACGCAGTATTTT. Its protein is CASSEAGRGSTDTQYF.

The chain recombines TRBV13 with TRBJ2-7; D is unclear. Germline V lookup: CDR1 PRHDT, CDR2 FYEKMQ (reference sequence). The CDR3 runs 14 residues. Trimming removed 0 bases from V and 3 bases from J, with 9 bases in between. Here the CDR3 reads CASSLGSNGYEQYF. CDR3 coding DNA: TGTGCCAGCAGCTTAGGCTCAAACGGCTACGAGCAGTACTTC.

V and J are TRBV10-1 and TRBJ2-2; D remains unclear. Looked up from germline, CDR1 is WNHNN and CDR2 is SYGVQD (reference sequence). The CDR3 spans 15 residues. The V end lost 5 bases, the J end lost 1 base, and 11 bases lay between the germline ends. CDR3 loop: CASSNYNLNTGELFF. The CDR3, as DNA: TGCGCCAGCAGTAATTACAATTTGAACACCGGGGAGCTGTTTTTT.

The chain is built from TRBV3-1 (or the pseudogene TRBV3-2) and TRBJ1-2, with D uncertain. Germline CDR1 and CDR2: LGHDT and YNNKEL (reference sequence). Deletions cut 0 bases from V and 2 bases from J, with 10 bases between. CDR3 length: 15 amino acids. CDR3 coding DNA: TGTGCCAGCAGCCAAGATGTGGGCAGGAACTATGGCTACACCTTC. Translated: CASSQDVGRNYGYTF.